This is a list of T cell receptor beta chains from one sample in a study of blood T cell repertoires in COVID-19. Clones were read by immunoSEQ multiplex PCR, and TCRdb kept only the in-frame ones, dropping some. This repertoire shows about 150,000 clones, approximately 88% found once; its top ten account for about 5.2%. The specimen sequenced was PBMCs or T cells enriched from blood (not recorded which). These receptors came from a man between 65 and 85 years old who had been exposed to COVID-19. The CDR3 runs from the conserved cysteine through the conserved F or W. The D gene is left open where the match is weak. Part of the rows lack a size; the others show once, few, many or a class for expanded clones.

cdr3_aa: CASYAGGRRATNTGELFF
cdr3_nt: TGCGCCAGCTACGCCGGGGGTCGCAGGGCAACGAACACCGGGGAGCTGTTTTTT
d_call: -
v_call: TRBV4-3
clone_size: once
j_call: TRBJ2-2

cdr3_aa: CASSRLAGSSYNEQFF
cdr3_nt: TGTGCCAGCAGCCGTCTAGCGGGGAGCTCCTACAATGAGCAGTTCTTC
d_call: TRBD2
v_call: TRBV14
clone_size: -
j_call: TRBJ2-1

cdr3_aa: CASSHWDSLNNSPLHF
cdr3_nt: TGCGCCAGCAGCCATTGGGACAGCTTGAATAATTCACCCCTCCACTTT
d_call: TRBD1
v_call: TRBV4-3
clone_size: -
j_call: TRBJ1-6

cdr3_aa: CASSENRGSNQPQHF
cdr3_nt: TGTGCCAGCAGTGAGAACAGGGGGAGCAATCAGCCCCAGCATTTT
d_call: TRBD1
v_call: TRBV2
clone_size: -
j_call: TRBJ1-5

cdr3_aa: CASSDTTRGYGYTF
cdr3_nt: TGTGCCAGCAGCGACACGACTCGGGGCTATGGCTACACCTTC
d_call: -
v_call: TRBV7-8
clone_size: -
j_call: TRBJ1-2

cdr3_aa: CASRVGGTRTSYGYTF
cdr3_nt: TGTGCCAGCAGGGTGGGGGGGACGAGGACTAGCTATGGCTACACCTTC
d_call: -
v_call: TRBV28
clone_size: -
j_call: TRBJ1-2

cdr3_aa: CASSGARLETQYF
cdr3_nt: TGTGCCAGCAGCGGGGCTCGGCTAGAGACCCAGTACTTC
d_call: -
v_call: TRBV7-6
clone_size: -
j_call: TRBJ2-5

cdr3_aa: CASSPSSYEQYF
cdr3_nt: TGTGCCAGCAGTCCTTCCTCCTACGAGCAGTACTTC
d_call: -
v_call: TRBV12-3/TRBV12-4
clone_size: -
j_call: TRBJ2-7

cdr3_aa: CASSGGGEQYF
cdr3_nt: TGTGCCAGCAGCGGTGGCGGCGAGCAGTACTTC
d_call: -
v_call: TRBV9
clone_size: once
j_call: TRBJ2-7

cdr3_aa: CASRQGSYEQYF
cdr3_nt: TGTGCCAGCCGACAGGGCTCCTACGAGCAGTACTTC
d_call: TRBD1
v_call: TRBV28
clone_size: -
j_call: TRBJ2-7

cdr3_aa: CASSKWGRGNEQFF
cdr3_nt: -
d_call: -
v_call: TRBV21-1
clone_size: -
j_call: TRBJ2-1

cdr3_aa: CASSVVPGAQAFF
cdr3_nt: TGTGCCAGCAGCGTAGTACCTGGGGCGCAAGCTTTCTTT
d_call: -
v_call: TRBV9
clone_size: few
j_call: TRBJ1-1

cdr3_aa: CAWSVLPQSGGELFF
cdr3_nt: TGTGCCTGGAGTGTACTCCCCCAGTCGGGGGGGGAGCTGTTTTTT
d_call: -
v_call: TRBV30
clone_size: -
j_call: TRBJ2-2

cdr3_aa: CASSAFGGDRFTGELFF
cdr3_nt: TGCGCCAGCAGTGCTTTCGGGGGGGATAGATTCACCGGGGAGCTGTTTTTT
d_call: TRBD2
v_call: TRBV10-1
clone_size: -
j_call: TRBJ2-2

cdr3_aa: CASSGPAVARGGYTF
cdr3_nt: TGTGCCAGCAGCGGCCCCGCGGTCGCACGGGGGGGCTACACCTTC
d_call: -
v_call: TRBV7-2
clone_size: -
j_call: TRBJ1-2

cdr3_aa: CASSPPGLAGGSSSYNEQFF
cdr3_nt: TGTGCCAGCTCACCACCGGGACTAGCGGGAGGCTCCTCGTCCTACAATGAGCAGTTCTTC
d_call: TRBD2
v_call: TRBV18
clone_size: once
j_call: TRBJ2-1

cdr3_aa: CASSQRELRGHGELFF
cdr3_nt: TGTGCCAGCAGCCAACGTGAACTTAGGGGTCACGGGGAGCTGTTTTTT
d_call: -
v_call: TRBV3-1/TRBV3-2
clone_size: -
j_call: TRBJ2-2

cdr3_aa: CASRRQGPNYGYTF
cdr3_nt: TGTGCCAGTCGAAGACAGGGCCCTAACTATGGCTACACCTTC
d_call: TRBD1
v_call: TRBV19
clone_size: -
j_call: TRBJ1-2

cdr3_aa: CASSWESTLNEQFF
cdr3_nt: TGTGCCAGCAGTTGGGAGTCAACCTTAAATGAGCAGTTCTTC
d_call: -
v_call: TRBV6-2/TRBV6-3
clone_size: -
j_call: TRBJ2-1

cdr3_aa: CASREPGQGDGYTF
cdr3_nt: TGTGCCAGCAGAGAACCGGGACAGGGCGATGGCTACACCTTC
d_call: TRBD1
v_call: TRBV28
clone_size: -
j_call: TRBJ1-2

cdr3_aa: CASSLTDNGEKLFF
cdr3_nt: TGTGCCAGCAGCCTGACGGACAATGGTGAAAAACTGTTTTTT
d_call: -
v_call: TRBV3-1/TRBV3-2
clone_size: -
j_call: TRBJ1-4

cdr3_aa: CASSQAQGAGANYGYTF
cdr3_nt: TGTGCCAGCAGCCAGGCACAGGGGGCCGGAGCTAACTATGGCTACACCTTC
d_call: TRBD1
v_call: TRBV3-1/TRBV3-2
clone_size: -
j_call: TRBJ1-2

cdr3_aa: CASSETGKTYEQYF
cdr3_nt: TGTGCCAGCAGCGAGACAGGGAAAACCTACGAGCAGTACTTC
d_call: TRBD1
v_call: TRBV9
clone_size: -
j_call: TRBJ2-7

cdr3_aa: CASSEGLAGVSDTQYF
cdr3_nt: TGTGCCAGCAGCGAGGGACTAGCGGGAGTTTCAGATACGCAGTATTTT
d_call: TRBD2
v_call: TRBV3-1/TRBV3-2
clone_size: few
j_call: TRBJ2-3